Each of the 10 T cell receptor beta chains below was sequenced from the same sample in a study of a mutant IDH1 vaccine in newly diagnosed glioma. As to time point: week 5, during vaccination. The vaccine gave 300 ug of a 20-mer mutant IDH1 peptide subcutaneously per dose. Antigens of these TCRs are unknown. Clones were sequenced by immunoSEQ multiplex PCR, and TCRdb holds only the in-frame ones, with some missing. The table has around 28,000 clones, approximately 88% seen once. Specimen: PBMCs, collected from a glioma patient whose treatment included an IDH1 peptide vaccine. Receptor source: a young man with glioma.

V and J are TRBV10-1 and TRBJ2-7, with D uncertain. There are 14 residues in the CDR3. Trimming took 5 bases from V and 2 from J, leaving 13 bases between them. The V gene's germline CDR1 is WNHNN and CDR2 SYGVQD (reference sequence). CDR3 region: CASSPRTETYEQYF. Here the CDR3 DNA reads TGCGCCAGCAGTCCCCGGACGGAAACCTACGAGCAGTACTTC.

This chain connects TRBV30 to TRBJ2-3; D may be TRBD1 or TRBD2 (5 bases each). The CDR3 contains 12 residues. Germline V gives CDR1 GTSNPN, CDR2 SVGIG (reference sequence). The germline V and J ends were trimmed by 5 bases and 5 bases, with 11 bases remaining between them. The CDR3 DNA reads TGTGCCTGGGGGGACCTCGAAGATACGCAGTATTTT. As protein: CAWGDLEDTQYF.

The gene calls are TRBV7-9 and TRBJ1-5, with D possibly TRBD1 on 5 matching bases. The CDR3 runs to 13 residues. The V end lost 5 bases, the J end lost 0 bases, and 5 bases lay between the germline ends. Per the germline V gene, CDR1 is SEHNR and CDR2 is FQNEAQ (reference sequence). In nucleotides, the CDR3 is TGTGCCAGCAGCAGGGGTAGCAATCAGCCCCAGCATTTT. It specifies CASSRGSNQPQHF.

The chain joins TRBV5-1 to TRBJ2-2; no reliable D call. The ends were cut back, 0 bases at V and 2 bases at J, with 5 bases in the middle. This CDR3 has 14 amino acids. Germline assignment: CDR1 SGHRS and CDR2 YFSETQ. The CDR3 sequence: CASSLAPNTGELFF. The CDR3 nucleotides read TGCGCCAGCAGCTTGGCGCCTAACACCGGGGAGCTGTTTTTT.

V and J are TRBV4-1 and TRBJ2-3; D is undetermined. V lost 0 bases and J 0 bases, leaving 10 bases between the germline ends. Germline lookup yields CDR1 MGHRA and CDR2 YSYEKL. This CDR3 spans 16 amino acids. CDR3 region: CASSQDRPTSTDTQYF. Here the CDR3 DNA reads TGCGCCAGCAGCCAAGATCGGCCGACTAGCACAGATACGCAGTATTTT.

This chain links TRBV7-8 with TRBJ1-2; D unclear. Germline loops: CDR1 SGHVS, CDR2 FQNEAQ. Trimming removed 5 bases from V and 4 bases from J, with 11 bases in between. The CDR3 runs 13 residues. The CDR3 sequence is CASSPGLLYGYTF. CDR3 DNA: TGTGCCAGCAGCCCCGGACTGCTCTATGGCTACACCTTC.

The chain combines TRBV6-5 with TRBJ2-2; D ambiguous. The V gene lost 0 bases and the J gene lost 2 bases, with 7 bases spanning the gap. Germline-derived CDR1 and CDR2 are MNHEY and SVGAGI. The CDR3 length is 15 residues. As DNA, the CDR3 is TGTGCCAGCAGTTACTCGACCTTTAACACCGGGGAGCTGTTTTTT. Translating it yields CASSYSTFNTGELFF.

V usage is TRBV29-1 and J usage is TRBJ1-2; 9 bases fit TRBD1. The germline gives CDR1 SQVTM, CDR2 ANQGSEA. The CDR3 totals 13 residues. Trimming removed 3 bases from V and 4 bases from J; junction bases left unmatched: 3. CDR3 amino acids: CSVDQTGGYGYTF. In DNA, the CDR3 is TGCAGCGTTGACCAGACAGGGGGCTATGGCTACACCTTC.

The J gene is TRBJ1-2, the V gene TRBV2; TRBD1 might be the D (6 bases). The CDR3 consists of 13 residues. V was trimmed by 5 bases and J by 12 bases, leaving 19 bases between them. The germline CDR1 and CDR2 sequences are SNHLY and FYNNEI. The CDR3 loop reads CASSTRTASWHTF. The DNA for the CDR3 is TGTGCCAGCAGTACCCGGACAGCTTCCTGGCACACCTTC.

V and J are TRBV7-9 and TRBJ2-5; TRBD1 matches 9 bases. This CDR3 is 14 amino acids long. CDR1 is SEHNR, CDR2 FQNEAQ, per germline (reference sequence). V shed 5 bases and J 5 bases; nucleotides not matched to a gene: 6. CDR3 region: CASSTGQGGETQYF. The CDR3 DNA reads TGTGCCAGCAGCACGGGACAGGGAGGGGAGACCCAGTACTTC.